This TCR beta chain was found in a study of shared clonotypes between healthy human individuals. Study-level background: The plates for each donor numbered three CD4 naive, three CD4 memory, two CD8 naive and one CD8 memory.

This clone showed up just once. CDR1 is SGHDT, CDR2 YYEEEE, per germline. CDR3 length: 14 amino acids. Trimming took 1 base from V and 5 from J, leaving 12 bases between them. A deep-level run was used for the assay. Here immunoSEQ multiplex PCR was the method, and the copy in TCRdb shows in-frame clones only, minus some. The data contain some 1.5 million clones, around 97% of them singletons. Sequencing used naive CD4+ T cells sorted from blood. Specified subset: CD45RA+ positively selected. This clonotype originated in a man younger than 40 in good health. The chain uses TRBV5-6 and TRBJ1-1; a possible D gene is TRBD1 (5 bases). The DNA of the CDR3 is TGTGCCAGCAGCTTGATTTTAAGGACAACTGAAGCTTTCTTT. Translation: CASSLILRTTEAFF.